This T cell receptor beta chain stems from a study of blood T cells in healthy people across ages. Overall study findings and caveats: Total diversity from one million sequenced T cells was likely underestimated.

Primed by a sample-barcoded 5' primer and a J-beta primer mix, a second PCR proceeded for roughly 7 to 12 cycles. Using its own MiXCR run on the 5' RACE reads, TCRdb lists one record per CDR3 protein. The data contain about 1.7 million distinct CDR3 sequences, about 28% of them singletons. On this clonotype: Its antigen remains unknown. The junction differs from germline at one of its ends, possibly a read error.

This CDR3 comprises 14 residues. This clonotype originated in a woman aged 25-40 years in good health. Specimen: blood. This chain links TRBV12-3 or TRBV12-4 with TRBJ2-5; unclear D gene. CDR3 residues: CAGSLTRSVETQYF. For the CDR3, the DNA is TGTGCCGGCAGCCTGACCCGTTCAGTAGAGACCCAGTACTTC.